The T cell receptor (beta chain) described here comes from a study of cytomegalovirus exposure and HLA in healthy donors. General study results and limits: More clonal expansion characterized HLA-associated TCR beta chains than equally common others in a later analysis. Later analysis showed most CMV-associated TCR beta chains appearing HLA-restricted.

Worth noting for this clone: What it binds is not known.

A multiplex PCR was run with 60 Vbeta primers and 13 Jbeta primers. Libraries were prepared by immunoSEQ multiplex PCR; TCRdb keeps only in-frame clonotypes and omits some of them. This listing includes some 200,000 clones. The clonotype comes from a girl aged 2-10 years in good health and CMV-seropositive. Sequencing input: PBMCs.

The CDR3 here is CASRLTGIITEAFF. CDR3 bases: TGTGCCAGCAGACTCACAGGGATCATCACTGAAGCTTTCTTT. The chain couples TRBV6-5 to TRBJ1-1, with D maybe TRBD1 (6 bases). Germline lookup yields CDR1 MNHEY and CDR2 SVGAGI. The CDR3 covers 14 residues. Deletions cut 6 bases from V and 4 bases from J, with 15 bases between.